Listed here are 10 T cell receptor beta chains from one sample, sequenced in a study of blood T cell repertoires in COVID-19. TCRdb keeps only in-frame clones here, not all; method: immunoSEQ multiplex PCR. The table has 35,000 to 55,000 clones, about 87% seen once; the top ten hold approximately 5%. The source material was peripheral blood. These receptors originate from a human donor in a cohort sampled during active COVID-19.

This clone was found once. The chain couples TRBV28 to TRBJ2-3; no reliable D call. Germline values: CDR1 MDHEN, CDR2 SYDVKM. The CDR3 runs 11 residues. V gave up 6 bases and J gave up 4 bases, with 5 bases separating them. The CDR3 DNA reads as TGTGCCAGCAGCTATGCAGATACGCAGTATTTT. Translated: CASSYADTQYF.

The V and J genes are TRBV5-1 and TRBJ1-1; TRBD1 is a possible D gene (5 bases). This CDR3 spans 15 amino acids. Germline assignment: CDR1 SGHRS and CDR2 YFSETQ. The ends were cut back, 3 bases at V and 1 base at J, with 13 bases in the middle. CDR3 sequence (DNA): TGCGCCAGCAGCTGGGGAAATACAGGGAACACTGAAGCTTTCTTT. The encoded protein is CASSWGNTGNTEAFF.

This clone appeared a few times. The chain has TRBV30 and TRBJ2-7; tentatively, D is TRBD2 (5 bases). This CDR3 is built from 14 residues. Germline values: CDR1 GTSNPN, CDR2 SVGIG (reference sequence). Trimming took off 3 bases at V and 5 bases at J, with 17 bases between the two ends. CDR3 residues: CAWSPRVIGDEQYF. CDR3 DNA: TGTGCCTGGAGCCCTCGGGTGATCGGGGACGAGCAGTACTTC.

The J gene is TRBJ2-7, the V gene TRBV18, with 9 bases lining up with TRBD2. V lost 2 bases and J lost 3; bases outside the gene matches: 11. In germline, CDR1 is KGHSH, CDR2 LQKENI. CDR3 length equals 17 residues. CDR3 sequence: CASSPSLAGQARYEQYF. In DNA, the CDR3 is TGTGCCAGCTCACCATCACTAGCGGGTCAGGCCCGCTACGAGCAGTACTTC.

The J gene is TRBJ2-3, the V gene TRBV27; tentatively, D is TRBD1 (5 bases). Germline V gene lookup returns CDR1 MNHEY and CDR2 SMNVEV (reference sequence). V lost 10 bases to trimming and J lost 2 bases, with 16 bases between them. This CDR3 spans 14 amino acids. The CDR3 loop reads CATRSQGPTDTQYF. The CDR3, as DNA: TGTGCCACCCGTTCGCAGGGCCCCACAGATACGCAGTATTTT.

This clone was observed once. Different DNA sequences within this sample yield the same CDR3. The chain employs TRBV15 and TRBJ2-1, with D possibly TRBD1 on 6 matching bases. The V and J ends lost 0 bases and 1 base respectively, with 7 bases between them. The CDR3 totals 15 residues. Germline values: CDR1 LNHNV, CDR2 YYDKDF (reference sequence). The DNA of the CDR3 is TGTGCCACCAGCAGAGATAGGGGGTCCTACAATGAGCAGTTCTTC. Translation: CATSRDRGSYNEQFF.

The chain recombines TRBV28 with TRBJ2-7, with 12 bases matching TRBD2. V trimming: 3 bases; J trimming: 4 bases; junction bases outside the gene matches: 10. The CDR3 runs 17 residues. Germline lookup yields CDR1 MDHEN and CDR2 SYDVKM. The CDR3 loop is CASSFNPRLAGVYEQYF. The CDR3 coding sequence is TGTGCCAGCAGTTTTAATCCCCGACTAGCGGGAGTGTACGAGCAGTACTTC.

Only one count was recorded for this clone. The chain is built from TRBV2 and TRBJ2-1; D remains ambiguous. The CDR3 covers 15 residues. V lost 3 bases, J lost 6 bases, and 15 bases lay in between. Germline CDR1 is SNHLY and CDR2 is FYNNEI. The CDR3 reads CASSEGRVGSNEQFF. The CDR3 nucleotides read TGTGCCAGCAGTGAGGGCAGAGTAGGAAGCAATGAGCAGTTCTTC.

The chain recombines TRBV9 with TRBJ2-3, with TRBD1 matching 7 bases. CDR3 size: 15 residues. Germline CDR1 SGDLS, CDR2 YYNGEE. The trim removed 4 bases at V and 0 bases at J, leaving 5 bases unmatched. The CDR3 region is CASSQGQISTDTQYF. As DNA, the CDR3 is TGTGCCAGCAGCCAGGGACAGATTAGCACAGATACGCAGTATTTT.

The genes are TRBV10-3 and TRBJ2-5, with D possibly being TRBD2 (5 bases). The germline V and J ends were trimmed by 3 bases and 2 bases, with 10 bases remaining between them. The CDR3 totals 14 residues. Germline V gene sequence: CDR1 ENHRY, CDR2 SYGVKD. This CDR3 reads CAISDSRAQETQYF. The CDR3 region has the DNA TGTGCCATCAGTGATTCGCGGGCGCAAGAGACCCAGTACTTC.